This T cell receptor (beta chain) is drawn from a study of regulatory T cells in long-lasting Graves disease. CDR3 regions were amplified by Arm-PCR using iRepertoire HTBI primers to build TCR beta libraries. TCRdb ran MiXCR on the multiplex PCR reads and lists one entry per CDR3 protein. The data contain roughly 420,000 distinct CDR3 sequences, roughly 15% of them singletons. Trimming left V 2 bases short and J 1 base short, with 11 bases between. The CDR3 length is 14 residues. Germline V gene lookup returns CDR1 SQVTM and CDR2 ANQGSEA. Documented time point: newly diagnosed GD, antithyroid drugs for less than 3 months. RNA from PBMCs was the source of the TCR library. This sample was shared with a second study, whose subject was T cells in Graves' hyperthyroidism and ophthalmopathy.

The chain has TRBV29-1 and TRBJ1-1; D not certain. The sequence was obtained from a woman aged 45-60 years with Graves disease. This material consisted of peripheral blood mononuclear cells (PBMCs), taken at new diagnosis, from a patient treated with antithyroid drugs. The CDR3: CSVEKRVGNTEAFF. In DNA, the CDR3 is TGCAGCGTTGAAAAACGTGTCGGGAACACTGAAGCTTTCTTT.